The TCR beta chain under discussion was sequenced for a study of control samples from healthy donors and cancer patients. The CDR3 has 15 amino acids. CDR1 is SGHNT, CDR2 YYREEE, per germline (reference sequence). Trimming took 0 bases from V and 2 from J, leaving 10 bases between them. The method was immunoSEQ multiplex PCR; TCRdb's version includes in-frame clones alone and lacks a portion of them. Here the sample spans 100,000 to 150,000 clones, approximately 92% being singletons. Sequencing was done on a sample of PBMCs. This clonotype originated in an elderly man with head and neck cancer. The chain joins TRBV5-4 to TRBJ2-3, with a tentative D call TRBD2 (5 bases). CDR3 sequence reads: CASSLGGSSTDTQYF. CDR3 DNA sequence: TGTGCCAGCAGCTTGGGCGGGTCCTCCACAGATACGCAGTATTTT.